What follows are 6 T cell receptor beta chains derived from one specimen sequenced in a study of T cell responses to AZD1222 COVID-19 vaccine. Measured with immunoSEQ multiplex PCR; TCRdb has only the in-frame clones, and not every one. Of roughly 150,000 clones listed, 92% are singletons. This specimen was peripheral blood, taken on day 0 of AZD1222 vaccination. These receptor sequences come from an adult in good health.

The chain links TRBV6-4 to TRBJ1-5; tentatively, D is TRBD1 (5 bases). V lost 3 bases to trimming and J lost 3 bases, with 6 bases between them. The CDR3 covers 13 residues. The germline gives CDR1 MRHNA, CDR2 SNTAGT. In DNA, the CDR3 is TGTGCCAGCAGTGAAGGGGCCAATCAGCCCCAGCATTTT. It codes for CASSEGANQPQHF.

This clone was seen only once. The chain recombines TRBV3-1 (or the pseudogene TRBV3-2) with TRBJ2-7; D uncertain. The CDR3 consists of 14 residues. CDR1 and CDR2 from the germline V gene are LGHDT and YNNKEL (reference sequence). Trimming shortened V by 0 bases and J by 4 bases, and 10 bases separated the two germline ends. The CDR3 loop reads CASSQDSIFYEQYF. DNA for the CDR3: TGTGCCAGCAGCCAAGACAGCATATTTTACGAGCAGTACTTC.

The rearrangement uses TRBV6-4 and TRBJ2-1; 9 nucleotides align to TRBD2. V shed 4 bases, J shed 4 bases, and the junction held 2 bases outside the gene matches. The CDR3 consists of 14 residues. The germline V gene encodes CDR1 MRHNA and CDR2 SNTAGT. The CDR3 region has the DNA TGTGCCAGCAGTGTACTAGCGGGTTACAATGAGCAGTTCTTC. Translation: CASSVLAGYNEQFF.

The chain links TRBV27 to TRBJ2-7; possible D gene TRBD2, 5 bases. Germline values: CDR1 MNHEY, CDR2 SMNVEV (reference sequence). Between the trimmed V and J ends, which lost 5 bases and 7 bases, there was a span of 12 bases. CDR3 length equals 12 residues. CDR3 nucleotides: TGTGCCAGCAGTCTTCTGACGGGGGAGCAGTACTTC. Its translation is CASSLLTGEQYF.

The gene calls are TRBV11-1 and TRBJ2-7; D may be TRBD1 (7 bases). V shed 5 bases and J shed 2 bases, with 19 bases lying between them. This CDR3 is 16 amino acids long. CDR1 and CDR2 (germline): SGHAT, FQDESV (reference sequence). CDR3 residues: CASSPGDRVLTYEQYF. The CDR3 DNA follows: TGTGCCAGCAGCCCGGGGGACAGAGTTCTTACCTACGAGCAGTACTTC.

The V call is TRBV6-4, the J call TRBJ2-2; possibly TRBD1 for D (5 bases). The germline V and J ends were trimmed by 2 bases and 2 bases, with 12 bases remaining between them. Germline CDR1 MRHNA, CDR2 SNTAGT. The CDR3 is 16 residues long. CDR3 DNA sequence: TGTGCCAGCAGTGACCTCCAGGGCGGTAACACCGGGGAGCTGTTTTTT. Amino acids: CASSDLQGGNTGELFF.